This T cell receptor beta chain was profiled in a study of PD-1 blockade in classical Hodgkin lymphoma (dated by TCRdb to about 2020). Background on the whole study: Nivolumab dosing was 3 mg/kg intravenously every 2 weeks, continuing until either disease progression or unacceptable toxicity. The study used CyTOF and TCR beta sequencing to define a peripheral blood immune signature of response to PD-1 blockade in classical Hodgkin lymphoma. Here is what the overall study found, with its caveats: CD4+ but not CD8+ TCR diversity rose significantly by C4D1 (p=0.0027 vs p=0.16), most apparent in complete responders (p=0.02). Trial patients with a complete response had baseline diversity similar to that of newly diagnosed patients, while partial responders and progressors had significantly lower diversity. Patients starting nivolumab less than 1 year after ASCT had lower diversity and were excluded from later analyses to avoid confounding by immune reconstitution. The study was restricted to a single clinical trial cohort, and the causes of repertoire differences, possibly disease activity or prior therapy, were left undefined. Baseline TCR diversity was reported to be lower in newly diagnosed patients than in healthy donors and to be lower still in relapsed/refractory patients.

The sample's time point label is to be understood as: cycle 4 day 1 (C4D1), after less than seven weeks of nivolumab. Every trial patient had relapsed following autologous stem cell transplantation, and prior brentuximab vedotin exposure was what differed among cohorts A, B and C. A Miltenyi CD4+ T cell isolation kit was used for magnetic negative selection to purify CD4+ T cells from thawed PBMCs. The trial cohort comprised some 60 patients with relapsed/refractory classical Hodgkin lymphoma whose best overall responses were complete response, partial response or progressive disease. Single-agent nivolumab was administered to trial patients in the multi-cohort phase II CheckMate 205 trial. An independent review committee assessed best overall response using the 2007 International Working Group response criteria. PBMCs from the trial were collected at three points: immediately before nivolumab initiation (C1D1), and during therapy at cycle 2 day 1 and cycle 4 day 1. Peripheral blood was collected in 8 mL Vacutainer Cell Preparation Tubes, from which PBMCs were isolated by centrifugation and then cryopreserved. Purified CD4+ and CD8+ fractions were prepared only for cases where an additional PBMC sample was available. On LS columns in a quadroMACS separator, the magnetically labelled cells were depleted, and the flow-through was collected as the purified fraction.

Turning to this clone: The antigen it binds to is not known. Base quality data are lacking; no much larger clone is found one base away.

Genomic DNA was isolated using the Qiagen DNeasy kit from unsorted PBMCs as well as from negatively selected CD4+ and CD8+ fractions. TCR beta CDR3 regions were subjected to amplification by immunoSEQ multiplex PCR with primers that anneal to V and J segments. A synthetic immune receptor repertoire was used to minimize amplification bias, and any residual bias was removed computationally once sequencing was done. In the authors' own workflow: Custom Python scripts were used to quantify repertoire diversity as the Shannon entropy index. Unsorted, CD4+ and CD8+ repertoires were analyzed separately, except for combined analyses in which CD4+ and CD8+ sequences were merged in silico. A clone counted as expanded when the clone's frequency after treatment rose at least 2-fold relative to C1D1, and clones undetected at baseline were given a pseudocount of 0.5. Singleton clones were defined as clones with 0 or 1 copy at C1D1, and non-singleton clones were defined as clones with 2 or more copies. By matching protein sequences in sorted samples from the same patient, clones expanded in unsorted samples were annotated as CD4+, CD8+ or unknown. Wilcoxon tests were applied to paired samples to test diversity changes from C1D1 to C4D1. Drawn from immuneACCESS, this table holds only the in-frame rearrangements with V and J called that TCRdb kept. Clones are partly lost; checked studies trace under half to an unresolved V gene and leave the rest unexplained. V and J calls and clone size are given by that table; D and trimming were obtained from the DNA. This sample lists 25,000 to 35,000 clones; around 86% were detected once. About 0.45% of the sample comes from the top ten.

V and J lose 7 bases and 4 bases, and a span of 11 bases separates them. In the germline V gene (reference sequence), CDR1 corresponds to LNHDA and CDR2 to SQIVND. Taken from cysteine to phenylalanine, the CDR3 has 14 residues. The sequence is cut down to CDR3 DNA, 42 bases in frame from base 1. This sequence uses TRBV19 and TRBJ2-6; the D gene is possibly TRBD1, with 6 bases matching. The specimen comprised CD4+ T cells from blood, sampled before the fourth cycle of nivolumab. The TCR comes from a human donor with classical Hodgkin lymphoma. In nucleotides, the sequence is TGTGCCAGTACAGACAGGTCGGGGGCCAACGTCCTGACTTTC. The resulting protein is CASTDRSGANVLTF.